The rows below give T cell receptor beta chains drawn from one sample of a study of blood T cells in healthy people across ages. MiXCR, applied by TCRdb to the 5' RACE reads, yields one record per CDR3 protein. The sample records around 580,000 distinct CDR3 sequences, around half being singletons. The specimen was blood. Receptors were obtained from a man older than 75 in good health. Each CDR3 is given with its conserved first and last residue. A D gene is named only where the DNA matches it firmly. Only some rows state a clone size, as once, few, many or a class for expanded clones.

NA,TRBV3-1,TRBJ2-1,TRBD2,TGTGCCAGCAGCCAAGAGAGCGGGGGGGCCTACAATGAGCAGTTCTTC,CASSQESGGAYNEQFF
once,TRBV2,TRBJ2-7,TRBD2,TGTGCCAGCAGTGTAAGACTAGCTGCCTACGAGCAGTACTTC,CASSVRLAAYEQYF
NA,TRBV20-1,TRBJ2-5,NA,TGCAGTGCTAGAGGGGCCCGCGGGGAGACCCAGTACTTC,CSARGARGETQYF
few,TRBV12-3/TRBV12-4,TRBJ1-2,NA,TGTGCCAGCAGTCTTCGTGGGGTTGGGGGATATGGCTACACCTTC,CASSLRGVGGYGYTF
many,TRBV6-6,TRBJ2-7,NA,TGTGCCAGCAGTTACTCGAGGCCGCAGGGTTCCTACTACGAGCAGTACTTC,CASSYSRPQGSYYEQYF
few,TRBV29-1,TRBJ2-1,NA,TGCAGCGTTGATGACAAACCCCTCTTCAATGAGCAGTTCTTC,CSVDDKPLFNEQFF
NA,TRBV10-3,TRBJ2-1,NA,TGTGCCATCAAGTGGAGCTCCTACAATGAGCAGTTCTTC,CAIKWSSYNEQFF
NA,TRBV27,TRBJ1-5,NA,TGTGCCAGCAGTTCCACTGGGTATTACAATCAGCCCCAGCATTTT,CASSSTGYYNQPQHF
NA,TRBV28,TRBJ1-6,NA,TGTGCCAGCAAGACGGAACGGGAGAATTCACCCCTCCACTTT,CASKTERENSPLHF
NA,TRBV28,TRBJ2-7,NA,TGTGCCAGCAGTTTAAGCCGGGAGTCCTACGAGCAGTACTTC,CASSLSRESYEQYF
few,TRBV12-3/TRBV12-4,TRBJ2-3,TRBD2,TGTGCCAGCAGGCAAAGCGGGGGGCGCACAGATACGCAGTATTTT,CASRQSGGRTDTQYF
few,TRBV7-2,TRBJ2-4,TRBD1,TGTGCCAGCAGCTTAATGGGGACAGCCGTAGCAAACATTCAGTACTTC,CASSLMGTAVANIQYF
NA,TRBV7-9,TRBJ2-4,NA,TGTGCCAGCAGCCCTAAAGGGGGCAAAAACATTCAGTACTTC,CASSPKGGKNIQYF
few,TRBV4-1,TRBJ2-1,TRBD2,TGCGCCAGCAGCCAAGATATTAGCGGGAGGGGCGACAATGAGCAGTTCTTC,CASSQDISGRGDNEQFF
few,TRBV7-9,TRBJ2-7,TRBD2,TGTGCCAGCAGCCTCACTAGCGGAAACTACGAGCAGTACTTC,CASSLTSGNYEQYF
NA,TRBV7-9,TRBJ1-1,NA,TGTGCCAGCAGCTTAGCGAGTACGGGTTCAGAAGCTTTCTTT,CASSLASTGSEAFF
few,TRBV4-2,TRBJ2-1,TRBD2,TGTGCCAGCAGCCTTTACGGGACTAGCGTCAATGAGCAGTTCTTC,CASSLYGTSVNEQFF
NA,TRBV5-1,TRBJ2-7,TRBD2,TGCGCCAGCAGCGATGAACTAGCGTCCGACGAGCAGTACTTC,CASSDELASDEQYF
NA,TRBV30,TRBJ1-2,NA,TGTGCCTGGAGTGGGACGGCGGCCTATGGCTACACCTTC,CAWSGTAAYGYTF
many,TRBV29-1,TRBJ2-3,TRBD1,TGCAGCGTAAATACAGGGGGCGATACGCAGTATTTT,CSVNTGGDTQYF
few,TRBV28,TRBJ2-1,TRBD1,TGTGCCAGCAGTCGGGACAGGGGGCACCTGAGCTCCTACAATGAGCAGTTCTTC,CASSRDRGHLSSYNEQFF
NA,TRBV20-1,TRBJ2-3,TRBD2,TGCAGCCTAGCGGGGGTCACAGATACGCAGTATTTT,CSLAGVTDTQYF
few,TRBV6-1,TRBJ1-5,NA,TGTGCCAGCAGTTTATCAGGGCTAGGCAATCAGCCCCAGCATTTT,CASSLSGLGNQPQHF
many,TRBV29-1,TRBJ2-5,NA,TGCAGCGTTGAATCAGGGGCCCAAGAGACCCAGTACTTC,CSVESGAQETQYF
NA,TRBV2,TRBJ2-7,NA,TGTGCCAGCCGTCGACGAGGGGCTCCGGTCTACGAGCAGTACTTC,CASRRRGAPVYEQYF
NA,TRBV6-2/TRBV6-3,TRBJ2-1,TRBD2,TGTGCCACAGAACGCGGGGGGGCTGGCAATGAGCAGTTCTTC,CATERGGAGNEQFF
NA,TRBV7-2,TRBJ2-7,TRBD1,TGTGCCAGCAGCACGGGACAGCACTACGAGCAGTACTTC,CASSTGQHYEQYF
few,TRBV2,TRBJ1-2,NA,TGTGCCAGCAGACTGGGGACGGACTATGGCTACACCTTC,CASRLGTDYGYTF
few,TRBV10-3,TRBJ2-3,NA,TGTGCCATCTGCTACGGTCCTCCCTGGAGCACAGATACGCAGTATTTT,CAICYGPPWSTDTQYF
NA,TRBV12-3/TRBV12-4,TRBJ1-1,NA,TGTGCCAGCAGTTTGAGGCCTGAAGCTTTCTTT,CASSLRPEAFF
NA,TRBV12-3/TRBV12-4,TRBJ1-5,NA,TGTGCCAGCAGTTTTGAGAGCTCGGGGAATCAGCCCCAGCATTTT,CASSFESSGNQPQHF
few,TRBV5-6,TRBJ2-3,TRBD2,TGTGCCAGCAGCGGGGGACTAGCGGGAGTTTGGGGCACAGATACGCAGTATTTT,CASSGGLAGVWGTDTQYF
few,TRBV29-1,TRBJ1-2,NA,TGCAGCGTTGAAGACCCAGGGCGGTATGGCTACACCTTC,CSVEDPGRYGYTF
few,TRBV7-6,TRBJ2-5,NA,TGTGCCAGCAGCTTAGGTCTCTCTTACCAAGAGACCCAGTACTTC,CASSLGLSYQETQYF
NA,TRBV30,TRBJ2-4,TRBD2,TGTGCCTGGAGTGACCCGCCGGGACTAGCGGGAACTCTAGCCAAAAACATTCAGTACTTC,CAWSDPPGLAGTLAKNIQYF
NA,TRBV3-1,TRBJ2-3,NA,TGTGCCAGCAGCCAAGATCCCGCCACAGATACGCAGTATTTT,CASSQDPATDTQYF
few,TRBV11-1,TRBJ2-6,NA,TGTGCCAGCAGCTTAGGGGTTCAGGGGGCCAACGTCCTGACTTTC,CASSLGVQGANVLTF
few,TRBV7-2,TRBJ2-1,NA,TGTGCCAGCAGCTTAGCGATCTTGGGTTTAAATGAGCAGTTCTTC,CASSLAILGLNEQFF
NA,TRBV7-2,TRBJ2-7,NA,TGTGCCAGCAGCTTAGTAGCTGGCCGGCAAGAGCAGTACTTC,CASSLVAGRQEQYF
NA,TRBV7-9,TRBJ2-7,TRBD1,TGTGCCAGCAGCTTGGATACAGGGGTGGGCGAGCGGTACTTC,CASSLDTGVGERYF
once,TRBV6-7,TRBJ2-3,TRBD1,TGTGCCAGCAGTGGCGACAGGGGGTCTAGCACAGATACGCAGTATTTT,CASSGDRGSSTDTQYF
NA,TRBV10-3,TRBJ2-1,TRBD1,TGTGCCACCTTGGACAGGGGTGGACCGGGGTCCTACAATGAGCAGTTCTTC,CATLDRGGPGSYNEQFF